This T cell receptor beta chain was recovered during a study of T-cell memory formation after mild COVID-19. Regarding this clonotype: Its specificity is not known.

TCR alpha and TCR beta cDNA libraries carrying sample barcodes and UMIs were produced by 5'RACE using constant-segment primers. TCRdb used MiXCR to reprocess the 5' RACE reads, holding one entry per CDR3 protein. The sample holds roughly 410,000 distinct CDR3 sequences, approximately 25% seen once. Per the germline V gene, CDR1 is SGHRS and CDR2 is YFSETQ. V lost 2 bases and J lost 1, with 9 bases in between. The CDR3 has 14 residues. Study-wide findings and caveats: Contracting clones localized mainly to CM and EM when CD4+ and mainly to EMRA when CD8+. Detection of some responders pre-infection suggested pre-existing cross-reactive memory T cells participated.

Specimen: PBMCs or a T cell subset sorted from them (not recorded which). V gene TRBV5-1 combines with J gene TRBJ1-1, with a tentative D call TRBD1 (5 bases). The sequence came from an adult woman who had mild COVID-19 (a few samples of this study predate the infection). Cell type and time point are not known. The CDR3 sequence is CASSFDGQNTEAFF. DNA for the CDR3: TGCGCCAGCAGCTTCGATGGACAGAACACTGAAGCTTTCTTT.